This TCR beta chain was recorded in a study of cytomegalovirus exposure and HLA in healthy donors. Study outcomes and limitations: TCR clusters originating in the first cohort tended to co-occur in the approximately 120 validation repertoires, according to a later analysis. Most TCRs appeared rarely, but some public TCRs recurred in many donors.

This clone was detected once. The antigen is not known. V was trimmed by 7 bases and J by 7 bases, leaving 19 bases between them. Germline V gives CDR1 SQVTM, CDR2 ANQGSEA. The CDR3 has 14 residues. The donors were part of the validation cohort, which consisted of about 120 subjects and was separate from the first cohort of about 670 subjects. Clones were read by immunoSEQ multiplex PCR, and TCRdb kept only the in-frame ones, dropping some. The profile shows roughly 90,000 clones, around 84% of them singletons. This receptor was obtained from a man between 18 and 35 years old in good health and CMV-seropositive. Material: PBMCs. The V call is TRBV29-1, the J call TRBJ1-4; D is uncertain. CDR3 bases: TGCAGCGCTACCATAGGGAGTCTAGGTGAAAAACTGTTTTTT. It is translated as CSATIGSLGEKLFF.